This T cell receptor (beta chain) appears in the sequencing data of a study of blood T cell repertoires in COVID-19. Study context: Donors in the United States, Italy and Spain gave samples during acute or convalescent COVID-19.

Losses at the gene ends were 8 bases for V and 5 bases for J; bases not matched to a gene: 3. The CDR3 is made up of 12 amino acids. Germline CDR1 and CDR2: SNHLY and FYNNEI. The protocol was immunoSEQ multiplex PCR, while the TCRdb copy is restricted to in-frame clones and leaves out a portion. The table records about 240,000 clones, around nine tenths of them present only once. The sample taken for sequencing was peripheral blood. The chain has TRBV2 and TRBJ2-3; 8 nucleotides agree with TRBD2. This clonotype was obtained from a woman aged 70-85 years with active or convalescent COVID-19. The CDR3 region has the DNA TGTGCCAGCGAGAGCGGGGGAGATACGCAGTATTTT. Residues: CASESGGDTQYF. Full variable domain (outside the CDR3, taken from reference TRBV2 and TRBJ2-3): EPEVTQTPSHQVTQMGQEVILRCVPISNHLYFYWYRQILGQKVEFLVSFYNNEISEKSEIFDDQFSVERPDGSNFTLKIRSTKLEDSAMYFCASESGGDTQYFGPGTRLTVL.